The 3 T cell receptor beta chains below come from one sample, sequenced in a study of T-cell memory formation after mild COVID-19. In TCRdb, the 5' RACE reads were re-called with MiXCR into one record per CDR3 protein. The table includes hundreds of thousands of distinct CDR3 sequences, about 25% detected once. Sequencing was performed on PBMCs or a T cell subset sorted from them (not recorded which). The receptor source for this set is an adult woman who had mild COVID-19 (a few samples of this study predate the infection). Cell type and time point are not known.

The CDR3 DNA reads as TGTGCCACCAGTGATTTGGCCTATGGCTACACCTTC. It translates to CATSDLAYGYTF. The chain uses TRBV24-1 and TRBJ1-2; D is undetermined. The CDR3 loop spans 12 amino acids. V was cut by 0 bases and J by 4 bases, with 2 bases left in between. From germline, CDR1 is KGHDR and CDR2 SFDVKD.

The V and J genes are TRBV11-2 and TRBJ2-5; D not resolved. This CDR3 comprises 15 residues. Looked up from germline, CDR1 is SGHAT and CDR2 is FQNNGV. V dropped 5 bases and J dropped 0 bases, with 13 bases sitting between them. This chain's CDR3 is CASSVTPRNQETQYF. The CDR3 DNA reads TGTGCCAGCAGCGTCACTCCGCGGAACCAAGAGACCCAGTACTTC.

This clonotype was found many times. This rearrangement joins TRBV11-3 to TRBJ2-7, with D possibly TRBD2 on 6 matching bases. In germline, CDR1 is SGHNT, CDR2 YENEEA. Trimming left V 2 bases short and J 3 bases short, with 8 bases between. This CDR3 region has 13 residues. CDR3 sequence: CASSLYGGYEQYF. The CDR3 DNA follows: TGTGCCAGCAGCTTATACGGGGGCTACGAGCAGTACTTC.